The following is a T cell receptor beta chain sequence with its context. Its matching antigen is unknown. This sample was included in a study of CD8 T cells in Susac syndrome. Overall study findings and caveats: The study conceded that its TCR sequencing and HLA analysis involved relatively few individuals.

This CDR3 region has 15 residues. The V gene's germline CDR1 is SGHTA and CDR2 FQGNSA. J was trimmed by 4 bases and V by 4 bases; bases with no gene match: 4. The sequenced target, TCR beta, came from blood CD8+ and CD4+ T cells. Through negative isolation, CD4+ and CD8+ T cells were obtained, while TEMRA cells were enriched using FACS. RNA amounts of 0.5 to 1 ug underwent reverse transcription with random hexamers. TCRdb called the immunoSEQ multiplex PCR reads again in MiXCR, with one record for every CDR3 protein. Of some 99,000 distinct CDR3 sequences listed, roughly 96% are singletons. This chain connects TRBV7-2 to TRBJ2-5; 12 bases are a match to TRBD2. Sequenced input: CD4+ T cells from PBMCs. The receptor comes from a human donor in good health. The CDR3 sequence: CASSSLAGGPETQYF. CDR3 in DNA: TGTGCCAGCAGCTCACTAGCGGGAGGACCAGAGACCCAGTACTTC.